A single sample is the source of the 14 T cell receptor beta chains below, sequenced in a study of response to subunit inactivated influenza vaccine. Using its own MiXCR run on the RT-PCR reads, TCRdb lists one record per CDR3 protein. Here the sample spans under 750,000 distinct CDR3 sequences, 10% to 15% being singletons. The sequences come from PBMCs from blood, collected on the day of vaccination. The receptors derive from a man aged 50-60 years who received an inactivated influenza vaccine.

In this sample, this clonotype turned up a few times. J is TRBJ2-1 and V is TRBV6-4; TRBD2 is a possible D gene (5 bases). The CDR3 is made up of 14 amino acids. V was clipped by 7 bases and J by 4 bases, with 14 bases between them. Germline V CDR1 and CDR2: MRHNA, SNTAGT. The CDR3 sequence: CASNNGNRYNEQFF. DNA for the CDR3: TGTGCCAGCAATAACGGGAATCGGTACAATGAGCAGTTCTTC.

At least ten counts were recorded for this clonotype. The CDR3 DNA follows: TGCAGTGTTTCCACCGGGACTAGCGGTGCCGGGATGAGTACGCAGTATTTT. This translates into CSVSTGTSGAGMSTQYF. V gene TRBV20-1 combines with J gene TRBJ2-3; 11 bases fit TRBD2. Germline assignment: CDR1 DFQATT and CDR2 SNEGSKA (reference sequence). V gave up 7 bases and J gave up 8 bases; unmatched junction bases: 20. This CDR3 is built from 17 residues.

Ten or more counts support this clonotype. This chain joins TRBV28 and TRBJ1-1, with 8 bases fitting TRBD1. Germline CDR1 is MDHEN and CDR2 is SYDVKM. The trim removed 6 bases at V and 7 bases at J, leaving 4 bases unmatched. The CDR3 contains 12 residues. This chain's CDR3 is CASRTGAIEAFF. CDR3 coding DNA: TGTGCCAGCAGGACAGGGGCTATTGAAGCTTTCTTT.

This clonotype was detected a few times. The chain has TRBV5-1 and TRBJ2-7; no clear D. Germline assignment: CDR1 SGHRS and CDR2 YFSETQ. The length of the CDR3 is 14 residues. Trimming stripped 4 bases from V and 2 bases from J, with 13 bases between. In DNA form, the CDR3 reads TGCGCCAGCAGCCCCCAATTAGGGACCTACGAGCAGTACTTC. As protein: CASSPQLGTYEQYF.

This clonotype has ten or more counts. The rearrangement joins TRBV12-3 or TRBV12-4 to TRBJ2-5; TRBD2 agrees at 12 bases. V shed 6 bases and J 5 bases; nucleotides not matched to a gene: 7. This CDR3 has 15 amino acids. In nucleotides, the CDR3 is TGTGCCAGCAGCATGTCTAGCGGGGGGGCGGAGACCCAGTACTTC. It is translated as CASSMSSGGAETQYF.

This clonotype occurred a few times. The J gene is TRBJ2-1, the V gene TRBV7-9; the D gene is possibly TRBD1 (5 bases). The V end was cut by 7 bases, the J end by 9 bases, with 22 bases between. CDR1 and CDR2 from the germline V gene are SEHNR and FQNEAQ (reference sequence). The CDR3 has 15 amino acids. As DNA, the CDR3 is TGTGCCAGCATCAAGTCCGGTGTAGGGGCCGGTGAGCAGTTCTTC. Translating it yields CASIKSGVGAGEQFF.

In its sample, this clonotype was seen many times. V gene TRBV12-3 or TRBV12-4 combines with J gene TRBJ2-1, with 13 bases aligning to TRBD2. The CDR3 spans 14 residues. With 6 bases clipped from V and 7 bases from J, the junction kept 3 bases outside the gene matches. Here the CDR3 reads CASRLAGGRNEQFF. CDR3 DNA sequence: TGTGCCAGCAGACTAGCGGGAGGGAGGAATGAGCAGTTCTTC.

The chain is built from TRBV18 and TRBJ2-7; D possibly matches TRBD1 or TRBD2 (5 bases each). V was trimmed by 3 bases and J by 3 bases, leaving 21 bases between them. The germline V gene has CDR1 KGHSH and CDR2 LQKENI. The CDR3 spans 17 residues. CDR3 DNA sequence: TGTGCCAGCTCACCGTTACTCGGGGCAGGTGAGAGCTACGAGCAGTACTTC. Protein: CASSPLLGAGESYEQYF. Drawing the rest from reference TRBV18 and TRBJ2-7, the complete variable domain is NAGVMQNPRHLVRRRGQEARLRCSPMKGHSHVYWYRQLPEEGLKFMVYLQKENIIDESGMPKERFSAEFPKEGPSILRIQQVVRGDSAAYFCASSPLLGAGESYEQYFGPGTRLTVT.

This clonotype came up a few times. The CDR3 bases are TGCAGTGCTCCCAACGCCGGTGGGGCCAACGTCCTGACTTTC. It encodes CSAPNAGGANVLTF. The rearrangement links TRBV20-1 to TRBJ2-6; D is uncertain. V lost 5 bases, J lost 3 bases, and 11 bases lay in between. Germline values: CDR1 DFQATT, CDR2 SNEGSKA (reference sequence). The CDR3 covers 14 residues.

The chain combines TRBV9 with TRBJ2-2, with D possibly TRBD2 on 6 matching bases. Trimming took off 2 bases at V and 1 base at J, with 12 bases between the two ends. This CDR3 has 16 residues. From germline, CDR1 is SGDLS and CDR2 YYNGEE. The CDR3 DNA follows: TGTGCCAGCAGCGTGGATGCGGGGCGGAACACCGGGGAGCTGTTTTTT. It translates to CASSVDAGRNTGELFF.

There are many counts of this clonotype. The V gene is TRBV12-3 or TRBV12-4, the J gene TRBJ2-3; perhaps D is TRBD1 or TRBD2 (5 bases each). Deletions cut 3 bases from V and 2 bases from J, with 12 bases between. This CDR3 has 15 amino acids. The CDR3 DNA is TGTGCCAGCAGTTTGAGGGACCGTCCCACAGATACGCAGTATTTT. Translated, it gives CASSLRDRPTDTQYF.

This clonotype was seen a few times. The chain uses TRBV5-6 and TRBJ1-3; D might be TRBD1 (5 bases). Per the germline V gene, CDR1 is SGHDT and CDR2 is YYEEEE. V was cut by 4 bases and J by 0 bases, with 11 bases left in between. CDR3 length equals 15 residues. This CDR3 reads CASSSSGYSGNTIYF. The CDR3 DNA sequence: TGTGCCAGCAGCAGTTCAGGGTACTCTGGAAACACCATATATTTT. Full variable domain (rest looked up from reference TRBV5-6 and TRBJ1-3): DAGVTQSPTHLIKTRGQQVTLRCSPKSGHDTVSWYQQALGQGPQFIFQYYEEEERQRGNFPDRFSGHQFPNYSSELNVNALLLGDSALYLCASSSSGYSGNTIYFGEGSWLTVV.

This clonotype turned up a few times. V is TRBV4-1 and J is TRBJ2-3; D ambiguous. The ends were cut back, 2 bases at V and 6 bases at J, with 12 bases in the middle. The CDR3 spans 14 residues. Germline V CDR1 and CDR2: MGHRA, YSYEKL. DNA of the CDR3: TGCGCCAGCAGCCAACCCAAAGGCTGGGATACGCAGTATTTT. Protein: CASSQPKGWDTQYF.

The J gene is TRBJ2-3, the V gene TRBV30, with D unresolved. This CDR3 spans 12 amino acids. CDR1 is GTSNPN, CDR2 SVGIG, per germline (reference sequence). V lost 3 bases and J lost 3, with 7 bases in between. CDR3 amino acids: CAWRAETDTQYF. The CDR3 DNA is TGTGCCTGGAGAGCAGAGACAGATACGCAGTATTTT.